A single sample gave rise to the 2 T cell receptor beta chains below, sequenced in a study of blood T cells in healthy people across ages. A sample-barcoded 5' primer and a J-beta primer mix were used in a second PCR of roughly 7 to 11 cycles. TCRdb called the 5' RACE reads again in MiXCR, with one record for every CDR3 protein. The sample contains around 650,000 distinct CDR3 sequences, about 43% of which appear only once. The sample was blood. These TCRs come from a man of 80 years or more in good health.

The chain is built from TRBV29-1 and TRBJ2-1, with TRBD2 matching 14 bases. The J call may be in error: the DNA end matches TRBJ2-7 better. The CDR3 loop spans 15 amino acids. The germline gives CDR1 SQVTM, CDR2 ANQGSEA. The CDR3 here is CSVQGTSGSYNEQYF. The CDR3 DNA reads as TGCAGCGTTCAGGGGACTAGCGGGAGCTACAATGAGCAGTACTTC.

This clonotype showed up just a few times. CDR3 in amino acids: CATSDPGGSSYNEQYF. CDR3 sequence (DNA): TGTGCCACCAGTGATCCGGGCGGTTCCTCCTACAATGAGCAGTACTTC. The chain couples TRBV24-1 to TRBJ2-1; no clear D. The J call is in doubt because the DNA end fits TRBJ2-7 better. From germline, CDR1 is KGHDR and CDR2 SFDVKD. This CDR3 comprises 16 residues.